These 14 T cell receptor beta chains were sequenced from one sample in a study of control samples from healthy donors and cancer patients. Profiled with immunoSEQ multiplex PCR; TCRdb holds only in-frame clones, not every one. Of under 200,000 clones in the sample, 80% to 90% were seen once. Sequenced sample: blood. The source is a woman in her 30s in good health.

The V call is TRBV10-3, the J call TRBJ2-3; D ambiguous. The V and J ends lost 3 bases and 13 bases respectively, with 17 bases between them. The CDR3 is 13 residues long. Germline lookup yields CDR1 ENHRY and CDR2 SYGVKD. The DNA of the CDR3 is TGTGCCATCAGTGACCCTTACTCGTTTGGAGAGTATTTT. The encoded protein is CAISDPYSFGEYF.

This clone was detected once. The gene calls are TRBV4-1 and TRBJ2-7; 7 bases fit TRBD1. Germline CDR1 and CDR2: MGHRA and YSYEKL. This CDR3 contains 13 residues. Unmatched junction bases numbered 3, after V lost 5 bases and J lost 2 bases. The DNA for the CDR3 is TGCGCCAGCAGCTGGGACAGCACCTACGAGCAGTACTTC. It specifies CASSWDSTYEQYF.

The chain has TRBV19 and TRBJ2-3; the D is unclear. V lost 3 bases to trimming and J lost 2 bases, with 12 bases between them. The CDR3 totals 15 residues. Germline CDR1 is LNHDA and CDR2 is SQIVND (reference sequence). The CDR3 is CASSMTHRNTDTQYF. As DNA, the CDR3 is TGTGCCAGTAGTATGACCCACAGAAACACAGATACGCAGTATTTT.

CDR3 nucleotides: TGTGCCACCGCCCCTGACAGGCGGGGGGAGACCCAGTACTTC. It translates to CATAPDRRGETQYF. This chain uses TRBV6-5 with TRBJ2-5; maybe TRBD2 (7 bases). The CDR3 covers 14 residues. Germline CDR1 is MNHEY and CDR2 is SVGAGI. Deletions cut 10 bases from V and 5 bases from J, with 20 bases between.

The rearrangement joins TRBV29-1 to TRBJ1-1, with TRBD1 matching over 7 bases. The germline V gene has CDR1 SQVTM and CDR2 ANQGSEA. The CDR3 consists of 12 residues. V dropped 7 bases and J dropped 9; count of bases not matched to a gene: 11. For the CDR3, the DNA is TGCAGCGGAAACGGACAAGGGGGCAAAGCTTTCTTT. Encoded protein: CSGNGQGGKAFF.

The rearrangement joins TRBV19 to TRBJ1-5; 11 bases are shared with TRBD1. The CDR3 extends over 14 amino acids. Unmatched junction bases numbered 5, after V lost 3 bases and J lost 10 bases. Germline loops: CDR1 LNHDA, CDR2 SQIVND (reference sequence). Here the CDR3 reads CASSIQGTGGPQHF. CDR3 nucleotide sequence: TGTGCCAGTAGTATTCAAGGGACAGGGGGACCCCAGCATTTT.

The V call is TRBV5-4, the J call TRBJ1-6; D unclear. Trimming removed 0 bases at V and 7 bases at J, with 14 bases between. Germline CDR1 and CDR2: SGHNT and YYREEE (reference sequence). CDR3 length equals 16 residues. Here the CDR3 reads CASSLDLSTLNSPLHF. CDR3 DNA sequence: TGTGCCAGCAGCTTGGATCTTTCGACCCTAAATTCACCCCTCCACTTT.

The J gene is TRBJ1-2, the V gene TRBV11-2; D remains unclear. In germline, CDR1 is SGHAT, CDR2 FQNNGV. V was clipped by 5 bases and J by 2 bases, with 9 bases between them. The CDR3 has 13 amino acids. CDR3 coding DNA: TGTGCCAGCAGCCCGGGGAGGAACTATGGCTACACCTTC. This sequence encodes CASSPGRNYGYTF.

The chain carries TRBV6-5 and TRBJ1-1, with TRBD1 as a possible D gene (5 bases). Germline values: CDR1 MNHEY, CDR2 SVGAGI. This CDR3 spans 14 amino acids. With 2 bases removed from V and 7 bases from J, the gap between germline ends came to 14 bases. The CDR3 DNA sequence: TGTGCCAGCAGTTACGAGGAGGGGCTTGTTGAAGCTTTCTTT. This encodes CASSYEEGLVEAFF.

The count of this clone is one. V is TRBV6-5 and J is TRBJ2-7, with D possibly matching TRBD1 (6 bases). CDR3 size: 15 residues. Germline CDR1 reads MNHEY; CDR2 reads SVGAGI. The V end lost 0 bases, the J end lost 2 bases, and 11 bases lay between the germline ends. Here the CDR3 reads CASSYSGGETYEQYF. As DNA, the CDR3 is TGTGCCAGCAGTTACTCAGGGGGTGAAACCTACGAGCAGTACTTC.

The chain joins TRBV19 to TRBJ2-7, with TRBD1 matching 7 bases. The CDR3 has 15 amino acids. J gave up 2 bases and V 6 bases, and 10 bases lay outside the gene matches. Germline loops: CDR1 LNHDA, CDR2 SQIVND (reference sequence). CDR3 residues: CASSPGTAGAYEQYF. CDR3 in DNA: TGTGCCAGTAGCCCCGGGACAGCAGGCGCCTACGAGCAGTACTTC.

This clone was counted only a few times. The gene calls are TRBV3-1 (or the pseudogene TRBV3-2) and TRBJ2-5; D assignment may be TRBD1 or TRBD2 (5 bases each). V lost 0 bases, J lost 7 bases, and 21 bases lay in between. Germline V gene lookup returns CDR1 LGHDT and CDR2 YNNKEL (reference sequence). There are 17 residues in the CDR3. This CDR3 is CASSQDKGTLVVGTQYF. The CDR3 bases are TGTGCCAGCAGCCAAGATAAGGGGACCCTTGTTGTAGGGACCCAGTACTTC.

This sequence joins TRBV5-6 and TRBJ2-7; D is unclear. The CDR3 covers 14 residues. V lost 4 bases, J lost 1 base, and 12 bases lay in between. The germline gives CDR1 SGHDT, CDR2 YYEEEE. CDR3 residues: CASSPLGGSYEQYF. Written as DNA, the CDR3 is TGTGCCAGCAGCCCGTTAGGCGGATCCTACGAGCAGTACTTC.

The chain combines TRBV11-2 with TRBJ1-1, with D possibly TRBD1 on 5 matching bases. Trimming shortened V by 5 bases and J by 5 bases, and 15 bases separated the two germline ends. Germline V lookup: CDR1 SGHAT, CDR2 FQNNGV. The CDR3 is 14 amino acids. CDR3 in amino acids: CASSPGRGRTEAFF. CDR3 bases: TGTGCCAGCAGCCCCGGGCGGGGGAGGACTGAAGCTTTCTTT.